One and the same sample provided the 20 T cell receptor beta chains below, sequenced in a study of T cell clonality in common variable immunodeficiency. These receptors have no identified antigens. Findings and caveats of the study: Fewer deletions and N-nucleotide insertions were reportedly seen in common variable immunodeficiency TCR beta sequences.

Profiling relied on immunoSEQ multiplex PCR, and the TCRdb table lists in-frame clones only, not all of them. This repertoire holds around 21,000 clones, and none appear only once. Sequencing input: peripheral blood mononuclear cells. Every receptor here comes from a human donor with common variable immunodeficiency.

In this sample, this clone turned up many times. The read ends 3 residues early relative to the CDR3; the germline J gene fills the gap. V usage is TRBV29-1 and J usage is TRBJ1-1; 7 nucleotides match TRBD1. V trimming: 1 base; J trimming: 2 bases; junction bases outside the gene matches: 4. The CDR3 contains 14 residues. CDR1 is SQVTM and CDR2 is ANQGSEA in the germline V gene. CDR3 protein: CSVEGGTVNTEAFF. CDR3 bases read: TGCAGCGTTGAAGGGGGGACAGTCAACACTGAA.

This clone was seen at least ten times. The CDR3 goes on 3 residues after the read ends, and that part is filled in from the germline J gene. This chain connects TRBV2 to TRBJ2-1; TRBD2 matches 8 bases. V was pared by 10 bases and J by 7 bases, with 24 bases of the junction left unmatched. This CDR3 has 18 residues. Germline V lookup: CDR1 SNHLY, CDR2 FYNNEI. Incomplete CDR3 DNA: TGTGCCACCCTGCCCAGGTTTACTACTAGCGGTCTTGGGAATGAG. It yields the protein CATLPRFTTSGLGNE. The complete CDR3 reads CATLPRFTTSGLGNEQFF.

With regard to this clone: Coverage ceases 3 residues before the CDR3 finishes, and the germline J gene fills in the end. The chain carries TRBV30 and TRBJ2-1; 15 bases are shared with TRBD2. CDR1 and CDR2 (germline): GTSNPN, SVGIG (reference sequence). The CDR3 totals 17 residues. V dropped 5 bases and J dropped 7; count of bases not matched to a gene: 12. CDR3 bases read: TGTGCCTGGTACTCCGGGACTAGCGGGAGGCCGTCGAATGAG. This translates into CAWYSGTSGRPSNE. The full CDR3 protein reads CAWYSGTSGRPSNEQFF. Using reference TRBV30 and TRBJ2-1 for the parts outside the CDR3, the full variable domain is SQTIHQWPATLVQPVGSPLSLECTVEGTSNPNLYWYRQAAGRGLQLLFYSVGIGQISSEVPQNLSASRPQDRQFILSSKKLLLSDSGFYLCAWYSGTSGRPSNEQFFGPGTRLTVL.

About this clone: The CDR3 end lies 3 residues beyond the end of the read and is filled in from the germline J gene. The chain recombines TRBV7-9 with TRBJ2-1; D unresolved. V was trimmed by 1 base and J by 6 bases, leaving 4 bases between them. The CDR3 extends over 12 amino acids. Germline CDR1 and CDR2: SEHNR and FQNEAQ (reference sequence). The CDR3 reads CASSLGANEQFF. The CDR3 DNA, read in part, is TGTGCCAGCAGCTTAGGGGCCAATGAG. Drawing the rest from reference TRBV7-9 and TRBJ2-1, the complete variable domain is DTGVSQNPRHKITKRGQNVTFRCDPISEHNRLYWYRQTLGQGPEFLTYFQNEAQLEKSRLLSDRFSAERPKGSFSTLEIQRTEQGDSAMYLCASSLGANEQFFGPGTRLTVL.

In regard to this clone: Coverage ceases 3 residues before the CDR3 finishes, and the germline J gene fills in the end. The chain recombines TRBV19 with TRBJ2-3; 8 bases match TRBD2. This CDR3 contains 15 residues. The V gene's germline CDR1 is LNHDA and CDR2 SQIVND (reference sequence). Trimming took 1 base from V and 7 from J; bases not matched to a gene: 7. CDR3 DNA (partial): TGTGCCAGTAGTATAGTCGGGGGGGTACTGAATACG. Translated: CASSIVGGVLNT. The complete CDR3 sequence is CASSIVGGVLNTQYF.

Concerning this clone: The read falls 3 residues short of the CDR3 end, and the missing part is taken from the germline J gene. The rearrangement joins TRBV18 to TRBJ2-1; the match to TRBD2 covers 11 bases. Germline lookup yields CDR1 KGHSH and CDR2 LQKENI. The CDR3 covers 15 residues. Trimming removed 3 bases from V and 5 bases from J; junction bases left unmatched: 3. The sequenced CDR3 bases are TGTGCCAGCTCACCTCCTAGCGGGGGGAACAATGAG. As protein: CASSPPSGGNNE. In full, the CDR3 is CASSPPSGGNNEQFF.

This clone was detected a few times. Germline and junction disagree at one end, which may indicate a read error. The part of the CDR3 DNA that was read is TGTGCTAGCAGCCTCGACATCACAGGGTACAATGAG. This encodes CASSLDITGYNE. The full CDR3 reads CASSLDITGYNEQFF. The chain couples TRBV7-7 to TRBJ2-1; weak D call: TRBD1 (6 bases). The read terminates 3 residues ahead of where the CDR3 ends, so the germline J gene completes it. The CDR3 spans 15 residues. Germline CDR1 reads SSHAT; CDR2 reads FNYEAQ (reference sequence).

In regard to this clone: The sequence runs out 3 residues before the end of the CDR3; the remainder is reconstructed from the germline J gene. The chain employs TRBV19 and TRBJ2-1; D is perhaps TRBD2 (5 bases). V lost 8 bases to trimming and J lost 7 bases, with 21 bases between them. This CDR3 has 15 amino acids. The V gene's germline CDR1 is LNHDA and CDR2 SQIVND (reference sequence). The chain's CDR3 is CASARGGLAENEQFF. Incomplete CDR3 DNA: TGTGCCAGTGCCCGGGGTGGGCTAGCCGAAAATGAG.

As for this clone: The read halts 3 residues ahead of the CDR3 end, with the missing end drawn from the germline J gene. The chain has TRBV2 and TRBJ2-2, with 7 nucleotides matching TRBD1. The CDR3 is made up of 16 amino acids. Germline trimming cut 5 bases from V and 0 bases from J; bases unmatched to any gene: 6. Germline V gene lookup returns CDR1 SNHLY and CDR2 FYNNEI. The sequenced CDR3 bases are TGTGCCAGCAGTCCCAAGACAGGGACGAACACCGGGGAG. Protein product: CASSPKTGTNTGE. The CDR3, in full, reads CASSPKTGTNTGELFF.

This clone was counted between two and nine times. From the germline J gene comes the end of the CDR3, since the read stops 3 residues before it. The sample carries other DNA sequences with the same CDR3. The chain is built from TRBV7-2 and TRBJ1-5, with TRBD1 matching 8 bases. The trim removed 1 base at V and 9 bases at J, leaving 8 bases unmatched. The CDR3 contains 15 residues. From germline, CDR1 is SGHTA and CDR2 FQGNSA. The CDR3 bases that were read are TGTGCCAGCAGCTTAGGCACAGGGGGGACGTTGCCC. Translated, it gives CASSLGTGGTLP. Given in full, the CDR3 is CASSLGTGGTLPQHF.

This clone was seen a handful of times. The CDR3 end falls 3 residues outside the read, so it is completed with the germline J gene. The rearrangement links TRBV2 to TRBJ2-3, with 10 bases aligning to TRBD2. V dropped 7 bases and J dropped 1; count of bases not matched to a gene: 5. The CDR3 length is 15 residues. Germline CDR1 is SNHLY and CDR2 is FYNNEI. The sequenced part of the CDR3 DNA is TGTGCCAGCACACGAGCGGGAGGGGGCACAGATACG. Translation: CASTRAGGGTDT. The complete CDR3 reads CASTRAGGGTDTQYF.

CDR3 bases read: TGTGCCAGCTCACCCGGGACTAGCGGGAGATCGGACAAAAACATT. Amino acids: CASSPGTSGRSDKNI. The full-length CDR3 reads as CASSPGTSGRSDKNIQYF. This chain links TRBV18 with TRBJ2-4; TRBD2 matches 14 bases. Sequencing ends 3 residues short of the CDR3 end; the germline J gene provides the rest. The V segment lost 3 bases and the J segment 3 bases; nucleotides outside the gene matches: 7. The CDR3 has 18 amino acids. Germline CDR1 is KGHSH and CDR2 is LQKENI.

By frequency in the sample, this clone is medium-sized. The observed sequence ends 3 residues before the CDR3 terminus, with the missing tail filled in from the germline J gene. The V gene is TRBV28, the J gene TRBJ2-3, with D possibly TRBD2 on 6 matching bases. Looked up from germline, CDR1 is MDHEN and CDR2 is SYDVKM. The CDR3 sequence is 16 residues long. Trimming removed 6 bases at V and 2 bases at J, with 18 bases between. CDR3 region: CASSSSGYGYTDTQYF. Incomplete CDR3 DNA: TGTGCCAGCAGCTCAAGCGGGTACGGATACACAGATACG.

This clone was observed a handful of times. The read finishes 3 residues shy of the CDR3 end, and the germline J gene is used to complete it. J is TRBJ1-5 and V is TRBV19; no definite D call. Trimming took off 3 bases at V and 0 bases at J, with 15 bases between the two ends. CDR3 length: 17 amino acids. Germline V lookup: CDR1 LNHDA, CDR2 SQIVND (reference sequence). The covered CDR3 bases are TGTGCCAGTAGTATGAACTCGGGGTCCTATAGCAATCAGCCC. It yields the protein CASSMNSGSYSNQP. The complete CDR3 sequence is CASSMNSGSYSNQPQHF.

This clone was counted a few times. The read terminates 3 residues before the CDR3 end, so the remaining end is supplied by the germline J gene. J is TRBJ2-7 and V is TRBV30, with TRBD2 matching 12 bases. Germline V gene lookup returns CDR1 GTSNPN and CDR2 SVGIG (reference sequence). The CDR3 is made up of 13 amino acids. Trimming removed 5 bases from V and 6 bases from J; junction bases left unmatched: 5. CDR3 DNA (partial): TGTGCCTGGGCGACTAGCGGGAGAACCGAG. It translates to CAWATSGRTE. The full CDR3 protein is CAWATSGRTEQYF.

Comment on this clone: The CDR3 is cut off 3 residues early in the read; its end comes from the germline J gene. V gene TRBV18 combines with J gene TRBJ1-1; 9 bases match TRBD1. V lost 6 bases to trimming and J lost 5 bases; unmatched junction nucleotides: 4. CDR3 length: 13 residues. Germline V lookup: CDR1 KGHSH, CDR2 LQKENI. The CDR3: CASSLGQGTEAFF. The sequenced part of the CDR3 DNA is TGTGCCAGCTCGCTCGGACAGGGGACTGAA. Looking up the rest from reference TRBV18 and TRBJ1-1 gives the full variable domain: NAGVMQNPRHLVRRRGQEARLRCSPMKGHSHVYWYRQLPEEGLKFMVYLQKENIIDESGMPKERFSAEFPKEGPSILRIQQVVRGDSAAYFCASSLGQGTEAFFGQGTRLTVV.

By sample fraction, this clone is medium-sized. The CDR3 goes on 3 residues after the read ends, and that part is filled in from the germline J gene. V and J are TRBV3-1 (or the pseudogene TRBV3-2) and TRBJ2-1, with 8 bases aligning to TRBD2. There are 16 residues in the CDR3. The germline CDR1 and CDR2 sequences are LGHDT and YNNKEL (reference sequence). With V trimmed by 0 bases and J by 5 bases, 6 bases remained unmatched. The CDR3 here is CASSQDLASGHNEQFF. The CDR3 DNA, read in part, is TGTGCCAGCAGCCAAGATCTGGCTAGCGGGCACAATGAG.

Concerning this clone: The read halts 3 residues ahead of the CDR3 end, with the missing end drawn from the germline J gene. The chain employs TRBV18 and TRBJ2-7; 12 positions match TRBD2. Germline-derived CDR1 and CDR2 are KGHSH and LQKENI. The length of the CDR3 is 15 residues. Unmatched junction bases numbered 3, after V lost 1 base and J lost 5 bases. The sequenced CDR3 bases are TGTGCCAGCTCACCACGACTAGCGGGAGTGGACGAG. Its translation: CASSPRLAGVDE. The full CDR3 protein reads CASSPRLAGVDEQYF.

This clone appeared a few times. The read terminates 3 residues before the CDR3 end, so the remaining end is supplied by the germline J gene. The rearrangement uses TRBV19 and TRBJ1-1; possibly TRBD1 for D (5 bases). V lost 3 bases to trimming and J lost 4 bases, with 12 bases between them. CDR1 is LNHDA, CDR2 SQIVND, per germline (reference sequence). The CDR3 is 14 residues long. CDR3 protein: CASSMVQGGTEAFF. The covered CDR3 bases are TGTGCCAGTAGTATGGTCCAGGGAGGCACTGAA.

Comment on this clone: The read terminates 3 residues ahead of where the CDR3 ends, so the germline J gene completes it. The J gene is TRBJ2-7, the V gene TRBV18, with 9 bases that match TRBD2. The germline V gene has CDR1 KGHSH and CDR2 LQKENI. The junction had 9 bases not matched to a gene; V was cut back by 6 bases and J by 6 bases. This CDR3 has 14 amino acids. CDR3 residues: CASSPGLANREQYF. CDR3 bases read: TGTGCCAGCTCTCCGGGACTAGCAAATCGCGAG.